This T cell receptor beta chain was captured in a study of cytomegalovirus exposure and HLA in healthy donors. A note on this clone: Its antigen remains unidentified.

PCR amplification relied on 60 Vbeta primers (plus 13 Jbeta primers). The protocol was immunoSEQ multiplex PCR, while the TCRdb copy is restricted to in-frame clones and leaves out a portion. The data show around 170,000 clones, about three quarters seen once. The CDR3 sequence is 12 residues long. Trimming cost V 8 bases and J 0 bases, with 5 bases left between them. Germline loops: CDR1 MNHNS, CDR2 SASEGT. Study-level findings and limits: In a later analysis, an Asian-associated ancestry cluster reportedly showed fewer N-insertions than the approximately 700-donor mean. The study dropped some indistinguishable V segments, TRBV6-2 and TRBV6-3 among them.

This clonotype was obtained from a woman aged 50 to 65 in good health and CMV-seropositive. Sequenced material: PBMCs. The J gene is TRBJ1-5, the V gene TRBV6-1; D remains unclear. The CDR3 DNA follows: TGTGCCAGCGAGGATAGCAATCAGCCCCAGCATTTT. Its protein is CASEDSNQPQHF.